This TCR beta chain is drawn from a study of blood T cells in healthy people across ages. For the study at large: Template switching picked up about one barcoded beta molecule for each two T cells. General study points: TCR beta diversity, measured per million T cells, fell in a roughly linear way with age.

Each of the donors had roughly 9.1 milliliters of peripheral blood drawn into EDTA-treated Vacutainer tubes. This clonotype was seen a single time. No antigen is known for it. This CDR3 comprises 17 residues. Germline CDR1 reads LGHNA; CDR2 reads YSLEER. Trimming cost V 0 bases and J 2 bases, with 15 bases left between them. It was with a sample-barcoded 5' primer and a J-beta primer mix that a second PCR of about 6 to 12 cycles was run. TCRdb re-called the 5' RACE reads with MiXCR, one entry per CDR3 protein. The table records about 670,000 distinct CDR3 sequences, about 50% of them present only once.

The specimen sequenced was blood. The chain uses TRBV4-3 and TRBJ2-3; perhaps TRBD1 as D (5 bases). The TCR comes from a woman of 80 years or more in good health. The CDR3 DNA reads TGCGCCAGCAGCCAAGATGAGACAGAAGGTTTCACAGATACGCAGTATTTT. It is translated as CASSQDETEGFTDTQYF.